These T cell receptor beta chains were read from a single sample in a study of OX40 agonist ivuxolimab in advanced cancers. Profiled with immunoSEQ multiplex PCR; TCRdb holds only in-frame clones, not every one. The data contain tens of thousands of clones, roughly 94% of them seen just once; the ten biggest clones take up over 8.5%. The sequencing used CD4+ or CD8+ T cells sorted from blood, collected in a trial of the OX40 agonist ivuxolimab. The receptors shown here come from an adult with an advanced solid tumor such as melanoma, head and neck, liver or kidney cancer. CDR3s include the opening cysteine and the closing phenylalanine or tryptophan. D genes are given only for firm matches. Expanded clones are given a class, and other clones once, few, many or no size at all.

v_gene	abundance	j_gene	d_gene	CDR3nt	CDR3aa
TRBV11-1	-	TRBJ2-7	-	TGTGCCAGCAGCCCGACGGCAGGGGTAAACTACGAGCAGTACTTC	CASSPTAGVNYEQYF
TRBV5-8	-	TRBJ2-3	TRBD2	TGTGCCAGCAGCCCGGGGGGGAATGCAGATACGCAGTATTTT	CASSPGGNADTQYF
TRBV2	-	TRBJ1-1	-	TGTGCCAGCAGTGAGTACAGCGACGTCACTGAAGCTTTCTTT	CASSEYSDVTEAFF
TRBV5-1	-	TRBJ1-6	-	TGCGCCAGCAGCGCAACACCTAGCTCCTATAATTCACCCCTCCACTTT	CASSATPSSYNSPLHF
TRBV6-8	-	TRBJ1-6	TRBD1	TGTGCCAGCAGTTATCTGCAGGGGGCAAGACCCCTCCACTTT	CASSYLQGARPLHF
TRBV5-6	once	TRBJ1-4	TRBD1	TGTGCCAGCAGCTGGGACAGGGATGGTAAGGAAAAACTGTTTTTT	CASSWDRDGKEKLFF
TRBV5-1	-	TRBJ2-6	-	TGCGCCAGCAGCTTGGCCGGGGCCAACGTCCTGACTTTC	CASSLAGANVLTF
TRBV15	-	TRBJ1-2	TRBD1	TGTGCCACCAGCAGAGAAGTAACGACAGGGGAGCGTGGCTACACCTTC	CATSREVTTGERGYTF
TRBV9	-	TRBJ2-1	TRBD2	TGTGCCAGCAGCGTCCTAGCGGGGGGTAATGAGCAGTTCTTC	CASSVLAGGNEQFF
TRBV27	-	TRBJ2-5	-	TGTGCCAGCAGTTTAAACAGGGATGAAGAGACCCAGTACTTC	CASSLNRDEETQYF
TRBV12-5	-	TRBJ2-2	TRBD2	TGTGCTAGTGGTCCCGGGACTAGGAACACCGGGGAGCTGTTTTTT	CASGPGTRNTGELFF
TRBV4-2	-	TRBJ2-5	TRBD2	TGTGCCAGCAGCCACCCTCAAGCGGGAGGCGCAGAGACCCAGTACTTC	CASSHPQAGGAETQYF
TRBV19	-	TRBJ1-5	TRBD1	TGTGCCAGTAGTATAGTGACAGGGGGTAATCAGCCCCAGCATTTT	CASSIVTGGNQPQHF
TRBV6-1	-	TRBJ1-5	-	TGTGCCAGCATGTGGGATCAGCCCCAGCATTTT	CASMWDQPQHF
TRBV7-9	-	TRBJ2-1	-	TGTGCCAGCAGCCAAACCGGGCGCGATTTCCCCAATGAGCAGTTCTTC	CASSQTGRDFPNEQFF
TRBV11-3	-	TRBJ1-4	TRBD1	TGTGCCAGCAGCCCTGACAGGGTCTGGGAAAAACTGTTTTTT	CASSPDRVWEKLFF
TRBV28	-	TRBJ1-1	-	TGTGCCAGCAATTACCCGGGGCCTAACACTGAAGCTTTCTTT	CASNYPGPNTEAFF
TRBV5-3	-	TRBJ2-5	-	TGTGCCAGAAGGGAGGGGTGTAGAGAGACCCAGTACTTC	CARREGCRETQYF
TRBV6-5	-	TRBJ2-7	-	TGTGCCAGCAGTTACCGGGACGGTAGCTCCTACGAGCAGTACTTC	CASSYRDGSSYEQYF
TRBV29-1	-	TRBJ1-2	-	TGCAGCGTCGACTCTTCCTATGGCTACACCTTC	CSVDSSYGYTF
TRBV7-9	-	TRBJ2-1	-	TGTGCCAGCAGCTTAGCGCTCGGGTGGGAGGACAATGAGCAGTTCTTC	CASSLALGWEDNEQFF
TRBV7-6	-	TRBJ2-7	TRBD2	TGTGCCAGCAGCTGGCGGGAGTCCGAGCAGTACTTC	CASSWRESEQYF
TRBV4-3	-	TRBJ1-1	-	TGCGCCAGCAGCCAAGATCAAGACGGGAACACTGAAGCTTTCTTT	CASSQDQDGNTEAFF
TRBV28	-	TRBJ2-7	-	TGTGCCAGCAGTTTAAATTTGGGATATGGTTACGAGCAGTACTTC	CASSLNLGYGYEQYF
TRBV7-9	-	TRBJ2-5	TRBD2	TGTGCCAGCAGCCAGACTAGCGGGAGCCAAGAGACCCAGTACTTC	CASSQTSGSQETQYF
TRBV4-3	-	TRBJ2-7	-	TGCGCCAGCAGCCAAGATCGGTTTATCGGGAGTACCACCTACGAGCAGTACTTC	CASSQDRFIGSTTYEQYF
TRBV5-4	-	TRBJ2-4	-	TGTGCCAGCAGCTTGCGGGGGGCGGAAAACATTCAGTACTTC	CASSLRGAENIQYF
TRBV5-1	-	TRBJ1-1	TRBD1	TGCGCCAGCAGCTTAGGGACAGTAATGAACACTGAAGCTTTCTTT	CASSLGTVMNTEAFF
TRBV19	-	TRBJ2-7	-	TGTGCCAGTAGTCTCAGCGGCCTCTCCTACGAGCAGTACTTC	CASSLSGLSYEQYF
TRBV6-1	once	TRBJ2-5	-	TGTGCCAGCAGTGAAAGAGTGACCAAAGAGACCCAGTACTTC	CASSERVTKETQYF
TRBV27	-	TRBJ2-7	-	TGTGCCAGCAGTCCCTACCTCGGGGTAGGGAACCACTACGAGCAGTACTTC	CASSPYLGVGNHYEQYF
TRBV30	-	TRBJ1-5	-	TGTGCCTGGAGTGAAGCCTTACATAGCAATCAGCCCCAGCATTTT	CAWSEALHSNQPQHF
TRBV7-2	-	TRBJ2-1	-	TGTGCCAGCAGCTTTGGAGAGGAGGGCAATGAGCAGTTCTTC	CASSFGEEGNEQFF
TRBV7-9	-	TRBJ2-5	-	TGTGCCAGCAGCTCACCATTTGGGGAGACCCAGTACTTC	CASSSPFGETQYF
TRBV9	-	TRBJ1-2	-	TGTGCCAGCAGCCCAGGGGTTTCCTATGGCTACACCTTC	CASSPGVSYGYTF
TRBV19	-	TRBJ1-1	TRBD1	TGTGCCAGCCGACAGGGGACGGACACTGAAGCTTTCTTT	CASRQGTDTEAFF